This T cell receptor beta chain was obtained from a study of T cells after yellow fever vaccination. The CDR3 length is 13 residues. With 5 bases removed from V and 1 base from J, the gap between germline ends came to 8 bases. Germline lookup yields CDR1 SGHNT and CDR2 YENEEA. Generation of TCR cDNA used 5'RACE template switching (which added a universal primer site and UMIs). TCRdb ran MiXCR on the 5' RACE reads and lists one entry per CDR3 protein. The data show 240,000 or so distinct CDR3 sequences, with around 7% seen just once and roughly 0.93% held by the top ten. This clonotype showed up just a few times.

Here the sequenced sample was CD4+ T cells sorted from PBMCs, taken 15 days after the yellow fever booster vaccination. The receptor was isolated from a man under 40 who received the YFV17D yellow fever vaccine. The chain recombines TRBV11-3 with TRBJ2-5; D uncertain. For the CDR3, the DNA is TGTGCCAGCAGCCCCCCCGGCCAAGAGACCCAGTACTTC. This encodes CASSPPGQETQYF.